A selection of T cell receptor beta chains follows, all from one sample in a study of T cells in Graves' hyperthyroidism and ophthalmopathy. MiXCR, run by TCRdb on the multiplex PCR reads, gives a single entry per CDR3 protein. The table includes some 600,000 distinct CDR3 sequences, approximately 15% detected once. The sample comprised blood. These TCRs come from a woman younger than 45 with Graves' hyperthyroidism that later progressed to Graves' ophthalmopathy. Both conserved end residues are part of each CDR3. Each record gives: clone size, J gene, V gene, D gene, CDR3 protein, CDR3 DNA. D genes are given only for firm matches. Where a row states a size, it is once, few, many or the class of an expanded clone; other rows omit it.

many TRBJ2-3 TRBV7-2 - CASSQEVRADTQYF TGTGCCAGCAGCCAGGAGGTCCGGGCAGATACGCAGTATTTT
many TRBJ1-3 TRBV6-1 - CASSNNRNTIYF TGTGCCAGCAGTAATAACCGGAACACCATATATTTT
many TRBJ2-3 TRBV12-5 - CASGFTIPTRPDTQYF TGTGCTAGTGGTTTCACAATCCCCACGAGACCAGATACGCAGTATTTT
many TRBJ2-1 TRBV7-8 TRBD2 CASSSLGTSGKTGVSNEQFF TGTGCCAGCAGCTCCTTGGGGACTAGCGGAAAAACAGGAGTTAGTAATGAGCAGTTCTTC
few TRBJ2-1 TRBV5-1 TRBD2 CASSGTSGTQEQFF TGCGCCAGCTCCGGGACTAGCGGGACGCAGGAGCAGTTCTTC
many TRBJ1-2 TRBV2 - CASRRVGNGYTF TGTGCCAGCAGGCGGGTCGGGAATGGCTACACCTTC
many TRBJ2-5 TRBV4-2 - CASSQGGLATQYF TGTGCCAGCAGCCAGGGAGGTTTGGCGACCCAGTACTTC
- TRBJ2-7 TRBV7-2 - CACSPEVGAAYEQYF TGTGCCTGCAGCCCAGAGGTCGGGGCCGCCTACGAGCAGTACTTC
few TRBJ2-2 TRBV6-1 TRBD2 CASRTGTSAGTGELFF TGTGCCAGCAGAACCGGGACTAGCGCTGGCACCGGGGAGCTGTTTTTT
few TRBJ2-1 TRBV7-9 TRBD1 CASSPPGQTSLVSYNEQFF TGTGCCAGCAGTCCTCCGGGACAGACGAGTCTAGTCTCCTACAATGAGCAGTTCTTC
many TRBJ2-3 TRBV27 - CASHRGGDRDTQYF TGTGCCAGCCACAGGGGAGGGGATAGAGATACGCAGTATTTT
- TRBJ2-5 TRBV7-6 - CASSLVGGYQETQYF TGTGCCAGCAGCTTAGTGGGCGGTTATCAAGAGACCCAGTACTTC
many TRBJ2-1 TRBV19 - CASSAGRVNEQFF TGTGCCAGTAGTGCGGGACGGGTCAATGAGCAGTTCTTC
many TRBJ1-2 TRBV27 TRBD1 CASSRVGGGHNYGYTF TGTGCCAGCAGTAGGGTAGGGGGCGGTCATAACTATGGCTACACCTTC
few TRBJ1-6 TRBV3-1 - CASSQVTDSPLHF TGTGCCAGCAGCCAGGTGACGGATTCACCCCTCCACTTT
many TRBJ2-7 TRBV10-3 TRBD2 CAISEPARGSSGSYEQYF TGTGCCATCAGTGAGCCAGCACGAGGATCTAGCGGGAGCTACGAGCAGTACTTC
many TRBJ2-3 TRBV19 TRBD1 CASSTLPGQRTDTQYF TGTGCCAGTAGTACTCTCCCGGGACAGCGCACAGATACGCAGTATTTT
few TRBJ1-5 TRBV18 - CASSPTVSNQPQHF TGTGCCAGCTCACCGACGGTTAGCAATCAGCCCCAGCATTTT
few TRBJ2-7 TRBV6-1 - CASSRTRSSYEQYF TGTGCCAGCAGCAGGACTCGCAGCTCCTACGAGCAGTACTTC
- TRBJ2-7 TRBV7-9 - CASSLAETVSYEQYF TGTGCCAGCAGCTTAGCCGAGACAGTCTCCTACGAGCAGTACTTC